The sequence of this TCR beta chain was determined in a study of T-cell reconstitution after alpha-beta-depleted transplantation in children. The CDR3 runs to 14 residues. The ends were cut back, 5 bases at V and 7 bases at J, with 15 bases in the middle. CDR1 is SEHNR and CDR2 is FQNEAQ in the germline V gene (reference sequence). A TCRbeta library incorporating unique molecular identifiers was prepared. TCRdb passed the PCR reads through MiXCR, listing each CDR3 protein once. The profile shows over 200,000 distinct CDR3 sequences, approximately 11% of them singletons. Findings and limits, study-wide: Several hundred graft clones that had expanded were reportedly the source of alpha-beta T cells about two months after transplant. Some patients' high day-60 TCRbeta diversity was attributed to recipient cells surviving conditioning.

This clonotype has ten or more counts. Its antigen is unidentified. The source of this sequence is a child under two years old with acute myeloid leukemia, due to receive a stem cell transplant. The V call is TRBV7-9, the J call TRBJ2-1; D might be TRBD2 (5 bases). The starting material was PBMCs, obtained before TCRalphabeta/CD19-depleted stem cell transplant. The CDR3 region has the DNA TGTGCCAGCAGCGACTACCCCCTACTTAATGAGCAGTTCTTC. Translating it yields CASSDYPLLNEQFF.